This TCR beta chain was documented in a study of control samples from healthy donors and cancer patients. Some clones are missing from TCRdb's copy, which holds only in-frame ones; the method was immunoSEQ multiplex PCR. The profile shows tens of thousands of clones, over 65% of them singletons. The material sequenced was blood. This clonotype was obtained from a man aged 45-65 years in good health.

CDR3 in DNA: TGTGCCAGCAGCTCATCTAGCGGGAGGGGACCAGATACGCAGTATTTT. This encodes CASSSSSGRGPDTQYF. The chain carries TRBV5-4 and TRBJ2-3; 12 bases are shared with TRBD2. Trimming cost V 3 bases and J 4 bases; bases outside gene matches: 6. Germline loops: CDR1 SGHNT, CDR2 YYREEE (reference sequence). The length of the CDR3 is 16 residues. Combining the CDR3 with reference TRBV5-4 and TRBJ2-3 gives the whole variable domain ETGVTQSPTHLIKTRGQQVTLRCSSQSGHNTVSWYQQALGQGPQFIFQYYREEENGRGNFPPRFSGLQFPNYSSELNVNALELDDSALYLCASSSSSGRGPDTQYFGPGTRLTVL.